This passage covers 7 T cell receptor beta chains from one sample sequenced in a study of cytomegalovirus exposure and HLA in healthy donors (dated by TCRdb to the late 2010s). Libraries came from the immunoSEQ multiplex PCR assay. For the multiplex PCR, a mixture combining 60 forward primers for TCR Vbeta segments and 13 reverse primers for TCR Jbeta segments was used. Not all clones reach the TCRdb copy of this immuneACCESS table, which keeps in-frame sequences only. Checked studies attribute under half of the gap to unresolved V genes and leave the rest unexplained. The sample records about 93,000 clones, around 76% of which are singletons. The ten largest clones represent 0.45% to 0.6% of the sample. Material for sequencing was PBMCs. Receptors originate from a man younger than 45 in good health and CMV-seronegative.

This rearrangement joins TRBV19 to TRBJ1-5; D ambiguous. CDR1 LNHDA and CDR2 SQIVND come from the germline V gene (reference sequence). V was cut by 5 bases and J by 6 bases, with 20 bases left in between. The CDR3 spans 16 residues. The CDR3 DNA reads TGTGCCAGTAGTCCCCGCACTCGCCTAGACGGTCAGCCCCAGCATTTT. Translation: CASSPRTRLDGQPQHF.

The rearrangement joins TRBV5-6 to TRBJ1-2, with a tentative D call TRBD1 (6 bases). CDR1 and CDR2 (germline): SGHDT, YYEEEE. The CDR3 has 15 residues. Trimming took off 4 bases at V and 6 bases at J, with 19 bases between the two ends. In nucleotides, the CDR3 is TGTGCCAGCAGCGCCAACAGGGTCGTGTTTAATGGCTACACCTTC. It codes for CASSANRVVFNGYTF.

The V call is TRBV11-3, the J call TRBJ2-3; 7 bases match TRBD1. Per the germline V gene, CDR1 is SGHNT and CDR2 is YENEEA. CDR3 length: 15 residues. V dropped 5 bases and J dropped 0; count of bases not matched to a gene: 5. CDR3 protein: CASSPTGVSTDTQYF. The CDR3 nucleotides are TGTGCCAGCAGCCCTACAGGGGTAAGCACAGATACGCAGTATTTT. Combining the CDR3 with reference TRBV11-3 and TRBJ2-3 gives the whole variable domain EAGVVQSPRYKIIEKKQPVAFWCNPISGHNTLYWYLQNLGQGPELLIRYENEEAVDDSQLPKDRFSAERLKGVDSTLKIQPAELGDSAVYLCASSPTGVSTDTQYFGPGTRLTVL.

The chain is built from TRBV9 and TRBJ1-3; 8 bases align to TRBD1. CDR3 length: 16 residues. Looked up from germline, CDR1 is SGDLS and CDR2 is YYNGEE. Trimming cost V 4 bases and J 4 bases; bases outside gene matches: 10. For the CDR3, the DNA is TGTGCCAGCAGCACCAACAGGGGGACCGACGGAAACACCATATATTTT. Protein product: CASSTNRGTDGNTIYF.

The CDR3 protein is CASRGTGPYYGYTF. The CDR3 DNA reads as TGTGCCAGCAGAGGTACAGGGCCATACTATGGCTACACCTTC. The chain couples TRBV6-1 to TRBJ1-2, with TRBD1 as a possible D gene (6 bases). V was trimmed by 6 bases and J by 3 bases, leaving 14 bases between them. CDR3 length: 14 residues. From germline, CDR1 is MNHNS and CDR2 SASEGT.

The V and J genes are TRBV7-2 and TRBJ1-2, with D tentatively TRBD1 (5 bases). Deletions cut 1 base from V and 0 bases from J, with 9 bases between. Germline V gene data show CDR1 as SGHTA and CDR2 as FQGNSA. This CDR3 comprises 15 residues. CDR3 DNA sequence: TGTGCCAGCAGCTTAGTCGACAGCACTAACTATGGCTACACCTTC. Translated: CASSLVDSTNYGYTF. Looking up the rest from reference TRBV7-2 and TRBJ1-2 gives the full variable domain: GAGVSQSPSNKVTEKGKDVELRCDPISGHTALYWYRQSLGQGLEFLIYFQGNSAPDKSGLPSDRFSAERTGGSVSTLTIQRTQQEDSAVYLCASSLVDSTNYGYTFGSGTRLTVV.

The chain recombines TRBV4-3 with TRBJ2-7; maybe TRBD2 (6 bases). Trimming pared 0 bases from V and 7 bases from J, leaving 13 bases between. The CDR3 is 14 residues long. The germline V gene has CDR1 LGHNA and CDR2 YSLEER. The DNA for the CDR3 is TGCGCCAGCAGCCAAGAGAGAGGGCGGGGTGAGCAGTACTTC. Its protein is CASSQERGRGEQYF.